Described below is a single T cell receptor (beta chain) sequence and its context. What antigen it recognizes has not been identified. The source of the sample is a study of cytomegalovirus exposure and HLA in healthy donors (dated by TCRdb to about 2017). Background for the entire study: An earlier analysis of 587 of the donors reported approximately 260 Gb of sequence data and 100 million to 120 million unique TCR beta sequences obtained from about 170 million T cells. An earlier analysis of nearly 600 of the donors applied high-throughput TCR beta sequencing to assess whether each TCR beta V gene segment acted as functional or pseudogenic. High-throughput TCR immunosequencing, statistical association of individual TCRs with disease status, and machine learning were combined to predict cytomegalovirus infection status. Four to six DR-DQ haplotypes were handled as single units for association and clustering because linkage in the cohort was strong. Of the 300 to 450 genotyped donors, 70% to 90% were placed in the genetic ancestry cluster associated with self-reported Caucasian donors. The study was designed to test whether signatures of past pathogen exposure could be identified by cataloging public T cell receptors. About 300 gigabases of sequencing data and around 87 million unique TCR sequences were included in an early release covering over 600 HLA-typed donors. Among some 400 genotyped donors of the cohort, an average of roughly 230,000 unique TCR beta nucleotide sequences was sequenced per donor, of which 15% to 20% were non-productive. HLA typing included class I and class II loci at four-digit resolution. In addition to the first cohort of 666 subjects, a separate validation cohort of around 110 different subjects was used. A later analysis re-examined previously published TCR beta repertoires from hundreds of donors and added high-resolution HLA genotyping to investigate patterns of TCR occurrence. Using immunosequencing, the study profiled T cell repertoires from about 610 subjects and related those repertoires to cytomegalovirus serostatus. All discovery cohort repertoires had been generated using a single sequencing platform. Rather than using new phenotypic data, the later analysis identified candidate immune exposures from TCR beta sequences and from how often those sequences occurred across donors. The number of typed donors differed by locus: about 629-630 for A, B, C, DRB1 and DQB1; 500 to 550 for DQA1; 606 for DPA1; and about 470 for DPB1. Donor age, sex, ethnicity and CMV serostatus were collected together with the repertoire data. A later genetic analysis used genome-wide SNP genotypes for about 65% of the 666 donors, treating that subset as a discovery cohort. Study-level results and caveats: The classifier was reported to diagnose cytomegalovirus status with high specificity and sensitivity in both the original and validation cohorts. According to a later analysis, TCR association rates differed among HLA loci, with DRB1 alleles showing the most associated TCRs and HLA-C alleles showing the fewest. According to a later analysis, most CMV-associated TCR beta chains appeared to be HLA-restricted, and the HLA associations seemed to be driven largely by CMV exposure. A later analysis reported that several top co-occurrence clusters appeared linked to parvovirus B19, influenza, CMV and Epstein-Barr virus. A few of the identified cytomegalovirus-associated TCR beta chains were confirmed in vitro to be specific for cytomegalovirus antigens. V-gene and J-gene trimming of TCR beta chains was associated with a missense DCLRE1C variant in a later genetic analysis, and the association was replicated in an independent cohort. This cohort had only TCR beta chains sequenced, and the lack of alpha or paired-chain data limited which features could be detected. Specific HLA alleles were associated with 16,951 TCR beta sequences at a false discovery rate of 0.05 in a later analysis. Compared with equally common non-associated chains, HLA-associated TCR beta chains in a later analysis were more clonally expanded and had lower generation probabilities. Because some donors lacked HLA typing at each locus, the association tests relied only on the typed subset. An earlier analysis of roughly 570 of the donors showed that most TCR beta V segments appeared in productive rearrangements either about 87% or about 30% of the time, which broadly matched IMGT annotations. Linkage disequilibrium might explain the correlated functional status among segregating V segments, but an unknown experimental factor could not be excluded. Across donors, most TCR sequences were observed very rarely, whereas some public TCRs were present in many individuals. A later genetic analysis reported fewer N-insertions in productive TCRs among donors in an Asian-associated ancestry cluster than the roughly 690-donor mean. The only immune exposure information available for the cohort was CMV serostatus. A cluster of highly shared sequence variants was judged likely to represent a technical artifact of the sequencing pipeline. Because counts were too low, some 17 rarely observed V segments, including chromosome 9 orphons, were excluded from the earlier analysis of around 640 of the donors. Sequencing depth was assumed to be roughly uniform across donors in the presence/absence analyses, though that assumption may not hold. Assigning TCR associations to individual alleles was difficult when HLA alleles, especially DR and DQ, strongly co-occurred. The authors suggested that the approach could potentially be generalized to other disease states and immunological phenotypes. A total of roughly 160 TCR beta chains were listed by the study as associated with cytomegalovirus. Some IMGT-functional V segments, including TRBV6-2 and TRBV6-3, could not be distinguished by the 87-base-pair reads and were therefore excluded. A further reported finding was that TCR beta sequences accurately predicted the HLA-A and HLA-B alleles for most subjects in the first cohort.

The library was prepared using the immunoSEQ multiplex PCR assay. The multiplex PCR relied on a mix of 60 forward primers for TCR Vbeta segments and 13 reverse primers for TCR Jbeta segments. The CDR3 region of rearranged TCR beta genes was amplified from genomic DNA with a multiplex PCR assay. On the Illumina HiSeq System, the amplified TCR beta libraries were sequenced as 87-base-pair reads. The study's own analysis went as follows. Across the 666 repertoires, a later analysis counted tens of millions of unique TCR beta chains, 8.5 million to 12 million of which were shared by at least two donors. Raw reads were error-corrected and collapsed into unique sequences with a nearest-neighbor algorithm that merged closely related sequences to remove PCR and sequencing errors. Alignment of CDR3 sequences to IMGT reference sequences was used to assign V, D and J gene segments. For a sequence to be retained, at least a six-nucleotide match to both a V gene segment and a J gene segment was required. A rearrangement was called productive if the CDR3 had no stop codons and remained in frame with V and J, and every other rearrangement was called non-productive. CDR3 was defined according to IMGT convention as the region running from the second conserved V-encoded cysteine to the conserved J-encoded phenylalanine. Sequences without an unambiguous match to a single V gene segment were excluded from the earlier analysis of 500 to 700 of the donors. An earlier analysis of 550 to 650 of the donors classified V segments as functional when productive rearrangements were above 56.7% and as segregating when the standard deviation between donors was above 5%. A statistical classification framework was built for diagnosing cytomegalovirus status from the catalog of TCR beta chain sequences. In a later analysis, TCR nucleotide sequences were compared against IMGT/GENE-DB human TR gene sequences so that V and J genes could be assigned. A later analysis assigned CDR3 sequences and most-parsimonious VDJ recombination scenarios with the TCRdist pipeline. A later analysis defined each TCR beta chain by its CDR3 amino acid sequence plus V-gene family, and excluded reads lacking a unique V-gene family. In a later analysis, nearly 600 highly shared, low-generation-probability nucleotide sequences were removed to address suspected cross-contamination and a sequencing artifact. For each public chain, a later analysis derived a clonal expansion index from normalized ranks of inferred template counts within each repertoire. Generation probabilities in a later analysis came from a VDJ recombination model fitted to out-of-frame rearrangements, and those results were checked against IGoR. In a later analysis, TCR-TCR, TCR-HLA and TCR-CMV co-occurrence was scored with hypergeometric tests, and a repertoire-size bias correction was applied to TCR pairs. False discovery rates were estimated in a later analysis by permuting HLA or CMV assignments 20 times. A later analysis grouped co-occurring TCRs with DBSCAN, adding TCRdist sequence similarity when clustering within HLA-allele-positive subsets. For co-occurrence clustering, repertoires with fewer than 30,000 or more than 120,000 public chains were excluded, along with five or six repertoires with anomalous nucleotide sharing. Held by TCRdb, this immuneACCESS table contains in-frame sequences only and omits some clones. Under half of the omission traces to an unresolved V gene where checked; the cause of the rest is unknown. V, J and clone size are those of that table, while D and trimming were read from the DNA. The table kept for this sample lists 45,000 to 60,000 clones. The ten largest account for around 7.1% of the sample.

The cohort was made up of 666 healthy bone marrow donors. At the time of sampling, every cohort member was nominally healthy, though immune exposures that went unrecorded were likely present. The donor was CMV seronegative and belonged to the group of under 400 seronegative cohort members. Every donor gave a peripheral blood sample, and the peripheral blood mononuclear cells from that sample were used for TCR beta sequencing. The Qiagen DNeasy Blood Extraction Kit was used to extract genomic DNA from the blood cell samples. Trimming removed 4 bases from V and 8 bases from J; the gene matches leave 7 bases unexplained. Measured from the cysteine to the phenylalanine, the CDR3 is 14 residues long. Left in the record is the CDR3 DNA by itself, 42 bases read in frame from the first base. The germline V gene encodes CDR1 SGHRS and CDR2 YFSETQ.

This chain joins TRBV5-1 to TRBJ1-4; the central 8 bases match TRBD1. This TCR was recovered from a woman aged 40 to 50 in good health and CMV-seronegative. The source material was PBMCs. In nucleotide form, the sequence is TGCGCCAGCAGCCTCGGGACAGGCCAGGAAAAACTGTTTTTT. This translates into CASSLGTGQEKLFF.